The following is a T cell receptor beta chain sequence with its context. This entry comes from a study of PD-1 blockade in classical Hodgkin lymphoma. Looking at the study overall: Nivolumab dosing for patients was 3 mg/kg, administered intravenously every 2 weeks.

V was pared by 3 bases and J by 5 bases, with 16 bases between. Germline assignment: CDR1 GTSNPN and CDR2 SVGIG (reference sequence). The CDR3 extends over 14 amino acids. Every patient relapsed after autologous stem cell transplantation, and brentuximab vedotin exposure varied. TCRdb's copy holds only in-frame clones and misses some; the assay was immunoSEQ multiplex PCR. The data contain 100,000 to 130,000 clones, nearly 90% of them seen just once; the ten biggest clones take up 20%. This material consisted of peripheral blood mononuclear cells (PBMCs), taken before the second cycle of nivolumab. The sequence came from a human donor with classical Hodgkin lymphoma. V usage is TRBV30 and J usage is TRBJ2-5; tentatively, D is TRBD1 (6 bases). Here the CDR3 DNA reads TGTGCCTGGAGGGAACAGGGATCCAGGGAGACCCAGTACTTC. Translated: CAWREQGSRETQYF.